A selection of T cell receptor beta chains follows, all from one sample in a study of cytomegalovirus exposure and HLA in healthy donors. Clones were sequenced by immunoSEQ multiplex PCR, and TCRdb holds only the in-frame ones, with some missing. The table records approximately 150,000 clones, almost 80% of them present only once. Sequencing was performed on PBMCs. These receptors came from a man aged 18 to 30 in good health and CMV-seropositive. Both conserved end residues are part of each CDR3. Clone size appears in some rows only: once, few, many, or a class for an expanded clone.

clone_size: NA
v_call: TRBV2
j_call: TRBJ1-4
cdr3_aa: CASCPGHANEKLFF

clone_size: NA
v_call: TRBV5-6
j_call: TRBJ2-7
cdr3_aa: CASSLVGQGVSYEQYF

clone_size: NA
v_call: TRBV4-1
j_call: TRBJ2-1
cdr3_aa: CASSQVGTSGPSYNEQFF

clone_size: NA
v_call: TRBV5-1
j_call: TRBJ1-1
cdr3_aa: CASSLGQGGEAFF

clone_size: NA
v_call: TRBV4-3
j_call: TRBJ2-1
cdr3_aa: CASSQDAGGFSYNEQFF

clone_size: few
v_call: TRBV5-1
j_call: TRBJ2-1
cdr3_aa: CASSSLGEGSNEQFF

clone_size: NA
v_call: TRBV5-1
j_call: TRBJ1-5
cdr3_aa: CASSPGQGQPQHF

clone_size: NA
v_call: TRBV30
j_call: TRBJ2-1
cdr3_aa: CAWSVNSYNEQFF

clone_size: NA
v_call: TRBV11-2
j_call: TRBJ2-3
cdr3_aa: CASSPSGGETDTQYF

clone_size: once
v_call: TRBV7-7
j_call: TRBJ2-1
cdr3_aa: CASSLANRVHEQFF

clone_size: NA
v_call: TRBV28
j_call: TRBJ2-6
cdr3_aa: CASSLGQGKGGANVLTF

clone_size: NA
v_call: TRBV7-2
j_call: TRBJ1-4
cdr3_aa: CASSLVSRANEKLFF

clone_size: NA
v_call: TRBV5-1
j_call: TRBJ2-7
cdr3_aa: CASAEWGPYEQYF

clone_size: NA
v_call: TRBV7-9
j_call: TRBJ2-7
cdr3_aa: CASSPRSSGISYEQYF

clone_size: NA
v_call: TRBV7-9
j_call: TRBJ1-5
cdr3_aa: CASSQGGQPQHF

clone_size: NA
v_call: TRBV7-9
j_call: TRBJ2-1
cdr3_aa: CASSLAAGGNEQFF

clone_size: NA
v_call: TRBV7-3
j_call: TRBJ2-2
cdr3_aa: CASSLTGATGELFF

clone_size: NA
v_call: TRBV5-1
j_call: TRBJ1-2
cdr3_aa: CASSLGGRNYGYTF

clone_size: once
v_call: TRBV28
j_call: TRBJ2-5
cdr3_aa: CASSPAGSHWYF

clone_size: NA
v_call: TRBV11-2
j_call: TRBJ2-7
cdr3_aa: CASSLGPGTYEQYF

clone_size: NA
v_call: TRBV5-4
j_call: TRBJ2-2
cdr3_aa: CASSLVKGQGTGELFF

clone_size: NA
v_call: TRBV7-2
j_call: TRBJ2-1
cdr3_aa: CASSISGGLPGEQFF

clone_size: NA
v_call: TRBV6-5
j_call: TRBJ1-1
cdr3_aa: CASSYTRERMNTEAFF

clone_size: NA
v_call: TRBV5-5
j_call: TRBJ1-4
cdr3_aa: CASSLAGGREKLFF

clone_size: NA
v_call: TRBV10-3
j_call: TRBJ1-2
cdr3_aa: CAISRTGDSYGYTF

clone_size: NA
v_call: TRBV25-1
j_call: TRBJ1-4
cdr3_aa: CASRGQVNEKLFF

clone_size: NA
v_call: TRBV5-6
j_call: TRBJ1-1
cdr3_aa: CASSFGGVGAFF

clone_size: NA
v_call: TRBV7-3
j_call: TRBJ2-1
cdr3_aa: CASSPSGGPFGNEQFF

clone_size: NA
v_call: TRBV4-3
j_call: TRBJ2-5
cdr3_aa: CASSQDRGVETQYF

clone_size: NA
v_call: TRBV6-5
j_call: TRBJ2-1
cdr3_aa: CASRQGGQSSNEQFF

clone_size: few
v_call: TRBV4-3
j_call: TRBJ2-1
cdr3_aa: CASSRVPEAEQFF

clone_size: NA
v_call: TRBV18
j_call: TRBJ1-5
cdr3_aa: CASSPLFGGNQPQHF

clone_size: NA
v_call: TRBV5-1
j_call: TRBJ1-1
cdr3_aa: CASSFGPSNTEAFF

clone_size: NA
v_call: TRBV6-5
j_call: TRBJ1-3
cdr3_aa: CASSPSGNTIYF

clone_size: NA
v_call: TRBV9
j_call: TRBJ2-7
cdr3_aa: CASRGGNNEQYF

clone_size: NA
v_call: TRBV27
j_call: TRBJ2-3
cdr3_aa: CASSLKGTSGRLDTQYF

clone_size: once
v_call: TRBV5-1
j_call: TRBJ2-7
cdr3_aa: CASSLGGVAGEQYF

clone_size: NA
v_call: TRBV30
j_call: TRBJ2-1
cdr3_aa: CAWSGASGRNEQFF

clone_size: NA
v_call: TRBV4-1
j_call: TRBJ2-7
cdr3_aa: CASSLLQTGTYPYEQYF

clone_size: NA
v_call: TRBV29-1
j_call: TRBJ1-2
cdr3_aa: CSVEGIDYYGYTF

clone_size: NA
v_call: TRBV20-1
j_call: TRBJ1-1
cdr3_aa: CSAIRTTEAFF

clone_size: NA
v_call: TRBV5-5
j_call: TRBJ2-2
cdr3_aa: CASSFQGALPEGELFF

clone_size: NA
v_call: TRBV10-3
j_call: TRBJ2-7
cdr3_aa: CAISERSTEYEQYF

clone_size: once
v_call: TRBV27
j_call: TRBJ2-7
cdr3_aa: CASSLGREGYEQYF

clone_size: NA
v_call: TRBV6-5
j_call: TRBJ1-5
cdr3_aa: CASSLTGTGNQPQHF

clone_size: NA
v_call: TRBV28
j_call: TRBJ2-3
cdr3_aa: CASSLIGGRVSDTQYF

clone_size: few
v_call: TRBV4-1
j_call: TRBJ1-2
cdr3_aa: CASSQDLEKGAYGYTF

clone_size: once
v_call: TRBV5-4
j_call: TRBJ2-3
cdr3_aa: CASSLDRGVTDTQYF

clone_size: NA
v_call: TRBV10-1
j_call: TRBJ2-4
cdr3_aa: CASSESQGKNIQYF

clone_size: NA
v_call: TRBV6-6
j_call: TRBJ2-5
cdr3_aa: CASSYGANQETQYF

clone_size: NA
v_call: TRBV7-8
j_call: TRBJ1-6
cdr3_aa: CASSGGTTWNSPLHF

clone_size: few
v_call: TRBV5-6
j_call: TRBJ2-1
cdr3_aa: CASSLGGPWQFF

clone_size: NA
v_call: TRBV6-5
j_call: TRBJ1-2
cdr3_aa: CASSSASGLGDGYTF

clone_size: NA
v_call: TRBV5-6
j_call: TRBJ1-1
cdr3_aa: CASSLAGFEAFF

clone_size: few
v_call: TRBV7-2
j_call: TRBJ2-1
cdr3_aa: CASSLMTSHYEQFF

clone_size: NA
v_call: TRBV6-5
j_call: TRBJ2-1
cdr3_aa: CASGRGSYNEQFF

clone_size: NA
v_call: TRBV19
j_call: TRBJ1-1
cdr3_aa: CASSRGGMNTEAFF

clone_size: NA
v_call: TRBV5-4
j_call: TRBJ1-2
cdr3_aa: CASSLRFQRGYTF

clone_size: NA
v_call: TRBV5-6
j_call: TRBJ2-3
cdr3_aa: CASSQPSSGSADTQYF